This TCR beta chain was documented in a study of Ad26.COV2.S vaccination and SARS-CoV-2 variants. Study information: The Ad26.COV2.S arm of the COV1001 trial was where the donor was placed.

The data were produced by immunoSEQ multiplex PCR, yet TCRdb's version contains in-frame clones alone and is incomplete. The sample has some 350,000 clones, approximately 87% seen once. The table lists this clone with a count of one. The antigen remains undetermined. The treatment was: some 19 received Ad26.COV2.S at low or high dose, single or two shots; roughly 5 received placebo; per-sample allocation not given. On day 63 after the first injection, vaccine and placebo recipients gave samples. V lost 3 bases, J lost 1 base, and 13 bases lay in between. Germline assignment: CDR1 DFQATT and CDR2 SNEGSKA (reference sequence). This CDR3 is built from 16 residues. The study's findings and limits: Placebo recipients trailed vaccine recipients in spike-specific TCR breadth.

Sequenced here: peripheral blood, sampled in a trial of Ad26.COV2.S vaccine versus placebo. The chain carries TRBV20-1 and TRBJ2-6, with D possibly TRBD2 on 6 matching bases. The sequence came from a person aged 18-60 years who received the Ad26.COV2.S COVID-19 vaccine or a placebo. The DNA of the CDR3 is TGCAGTGCTAGTGGTTGGGGAGGATCTGGGGCCAACGTCCTGACTTTC. Translating it yields CSASGWGGSGANVLTF.